This T cell receptor beta chain was retrieved from a study of shared clonotypes between healthy human individuals. This CDR3 is built from 13 residues. Trimming pared 3 bases from V and 5 bases from J, leaving 12 bases between. Germline CDR1 and CDR2: SGHRS and YFSETQ. Study conclusions and caveats: The researchers took only blood, and tissue repertoires probably look different. Clonotype sharing among the donors was expected to vary with sequencing depth. Clonotypes that were shared across a few donors made up 4% to 6% of naive CD4 clonotypes.

All donors qualified as healthy HIV-negative adults and had experienced no recent acute infections or vaccinations. To note about this clone: The antigen remains unidentified. Different DNA sequences within this sample yield the same CDR3.

The method was immunoSEQ multiplex PCR; TCRdb's version includes in-frame clones alone and lacks a portion of them. The table shows roughly 1,600,000 clones, with just under 99% occurring only once. The TCR originated in a man aged 25-40 years in good health. The sequencing sample was made of naive CD4+ T cells sorted from blood. Subset denoted: CD45RA+ positively selected. The chain combines TRBV5-1 with TRBJ2-7; maybe TRBD1 (6 bases). Here the CDR3 DNA reads TGCGCCAGCAGCTCCGGACAGCTCAACGAGCAGTACTTC. It is translated as CASSSGQLNEQYF.